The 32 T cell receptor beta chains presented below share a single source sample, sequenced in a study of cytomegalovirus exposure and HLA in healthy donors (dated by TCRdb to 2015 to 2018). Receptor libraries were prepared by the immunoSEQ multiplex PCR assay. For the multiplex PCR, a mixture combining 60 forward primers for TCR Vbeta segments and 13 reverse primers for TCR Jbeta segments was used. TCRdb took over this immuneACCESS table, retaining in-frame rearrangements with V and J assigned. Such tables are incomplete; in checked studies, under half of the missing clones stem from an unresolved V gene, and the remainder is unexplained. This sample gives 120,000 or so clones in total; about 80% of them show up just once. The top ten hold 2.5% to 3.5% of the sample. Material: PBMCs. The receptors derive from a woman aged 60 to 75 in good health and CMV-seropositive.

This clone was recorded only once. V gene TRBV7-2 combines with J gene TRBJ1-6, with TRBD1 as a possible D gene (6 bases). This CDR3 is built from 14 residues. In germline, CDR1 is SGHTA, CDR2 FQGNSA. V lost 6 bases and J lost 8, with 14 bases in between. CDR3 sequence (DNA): TGTGCCAGCAGTTTACAGGGTAGATATTCACCCCTCCACTTT. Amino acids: CASSLQGRYSPLHF.

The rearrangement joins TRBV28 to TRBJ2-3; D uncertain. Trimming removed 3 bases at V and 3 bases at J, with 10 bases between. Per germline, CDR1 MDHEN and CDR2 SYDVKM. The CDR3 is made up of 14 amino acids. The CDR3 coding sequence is TGTGCCAGCAGTTTTGAAGCCATTACAGATACGCAGTATTTT. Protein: CASSFEAITDTQYF.

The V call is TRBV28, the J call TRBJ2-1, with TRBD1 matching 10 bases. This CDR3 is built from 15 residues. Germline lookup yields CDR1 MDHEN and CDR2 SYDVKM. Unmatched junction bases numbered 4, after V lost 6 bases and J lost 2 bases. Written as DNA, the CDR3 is TGTGCCAGCAGCTCCGGGACAGGGGCCTACAATGAGCAGTTCTTC. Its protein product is CASSSGTGAYNEQFF. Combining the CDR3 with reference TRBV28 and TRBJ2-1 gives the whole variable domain DVKVTQSSRYLVKRTGEKVFLECVQDMDHENMFWYRQDPGLGLRLIYFSYDVKMKEKGDIPEGYSVSREKKERFSLILESASTNQTSMYLCASSSGTGAYNEQFFGPGTRLTVL.

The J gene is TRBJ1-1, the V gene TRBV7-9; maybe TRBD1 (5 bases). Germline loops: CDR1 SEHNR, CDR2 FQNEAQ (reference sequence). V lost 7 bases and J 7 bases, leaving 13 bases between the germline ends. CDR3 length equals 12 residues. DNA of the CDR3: TGTGCCAGCAACCGCCTCGACAGTGAAGCTTTCTTT. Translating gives CASNRLDSEAFF.

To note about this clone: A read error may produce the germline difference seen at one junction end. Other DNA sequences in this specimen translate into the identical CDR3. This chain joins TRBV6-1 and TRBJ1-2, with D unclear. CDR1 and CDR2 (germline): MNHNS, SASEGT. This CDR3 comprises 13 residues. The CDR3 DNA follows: TGCGCCAGCAGCGGTGGAGGCCGAAATGGCTACACCTTC. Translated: CASSGGGRNGYTF.

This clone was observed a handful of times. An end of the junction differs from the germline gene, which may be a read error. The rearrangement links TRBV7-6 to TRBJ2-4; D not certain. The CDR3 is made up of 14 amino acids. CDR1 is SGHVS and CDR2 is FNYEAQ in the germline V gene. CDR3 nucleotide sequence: TGTGCCAGCAGCCTCAAGACCGCGCCAGACCGGGTTCACTTC. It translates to CASSLKTAPDRVHF.

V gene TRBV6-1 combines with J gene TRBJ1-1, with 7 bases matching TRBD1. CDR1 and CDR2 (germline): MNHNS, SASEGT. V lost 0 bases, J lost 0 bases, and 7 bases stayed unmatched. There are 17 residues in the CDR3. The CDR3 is CASSEALGTDLNTEAFF. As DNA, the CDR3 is TGTGCCAGCAGTGAAGCCCTAGGGACAGACCTGAACACTGAAGCTTTCTTT.

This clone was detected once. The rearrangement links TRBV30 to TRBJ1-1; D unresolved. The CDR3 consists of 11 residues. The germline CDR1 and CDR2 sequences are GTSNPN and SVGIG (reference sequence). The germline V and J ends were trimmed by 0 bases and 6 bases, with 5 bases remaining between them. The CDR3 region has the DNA TGTGCCTGGAGTGTACTCTCTGAAGCTTTCTTT. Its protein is CAWSVLSEAFF.

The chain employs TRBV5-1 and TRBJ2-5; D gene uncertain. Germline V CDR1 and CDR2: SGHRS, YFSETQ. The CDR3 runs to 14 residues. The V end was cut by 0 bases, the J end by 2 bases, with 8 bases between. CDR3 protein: CASSLAGPQETQYF. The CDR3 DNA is TGCGCCAGCAGCTTGGCGGGTCCTCAAGAGACCCAGTACTTC.

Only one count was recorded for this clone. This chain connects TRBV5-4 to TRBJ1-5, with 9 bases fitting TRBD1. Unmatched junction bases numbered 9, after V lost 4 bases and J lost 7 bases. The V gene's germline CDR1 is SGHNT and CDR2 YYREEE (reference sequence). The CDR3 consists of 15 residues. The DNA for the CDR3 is TGTGCCAGCAGCCAGGACAGGGGTCGGGGCCAGCCCCAGCATTTT. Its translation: CASSQDRGRGQPQHF.

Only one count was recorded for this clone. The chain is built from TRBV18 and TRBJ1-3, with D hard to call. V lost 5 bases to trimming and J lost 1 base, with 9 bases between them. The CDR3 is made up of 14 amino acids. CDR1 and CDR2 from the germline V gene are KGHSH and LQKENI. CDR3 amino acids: CASSVGVSGNTIYF. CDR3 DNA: TGTGCCAGCTCAGTGGGCGTTTCTGGAAACACCATATATTTT.

CDR3 nucleotide sequence: TGCGCCAGCAGCTTGCCTGCGACAGGGGAGACCCAGTACTTC. It codes for CASSLPATGETQYF. V is TRBV5-1 and J is TRBJ2-5; 7 bases are shared with TRBD1. V was pared by 1 base and J by 5 bases, with 5 bases of the junction left unmatched. Germline CDR1 and CDR2: SGHRS and YFSETQ. The CDR3 sequence is 14 residues long. Full variable domain (outside the CDR3, taken from reference TRBV5-1 and TRBJ2-5): KAGVTQTPRYLIKTRGQQVTLSCSPISGHRSVSWYQQTPGQGLQFLFEYFSETQRNKGNFPGRFSGRQFSNSRSEMNVSTLELGDSALYLCASSLPATGETQYFGPGTRLLVL.

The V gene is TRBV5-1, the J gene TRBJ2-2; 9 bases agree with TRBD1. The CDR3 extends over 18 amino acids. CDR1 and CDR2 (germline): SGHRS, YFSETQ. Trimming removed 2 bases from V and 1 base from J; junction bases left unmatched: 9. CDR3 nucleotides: TGCGCCAGCAGCTTAAGATGGACAGGGGTTCAGAACACCGGGGAGCTGTTTTTT. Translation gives CASSLRWTGVQNTGELFF. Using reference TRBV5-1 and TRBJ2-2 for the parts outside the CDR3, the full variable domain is KAGVTQTPRYLIKTRGQQVTLSCSPISGHRSVSWYQQTPGQGLQFLFEYFSETQRNKGNFPGRFSGRQFSNSRSEMNVSTLELGDSALYLCASSLRWTGVQNTGELFFGEGSRLTVL.

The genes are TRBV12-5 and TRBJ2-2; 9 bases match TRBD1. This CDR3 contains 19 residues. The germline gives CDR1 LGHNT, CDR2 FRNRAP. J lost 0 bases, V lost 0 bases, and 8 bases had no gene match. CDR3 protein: CASGLVQDRGGPNTGELFF. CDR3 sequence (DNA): TGTGCTAGTGGTTTGGTACAGGACAGGGGAGGTCCGAACACCGGGGAGCTGTTTTTT.

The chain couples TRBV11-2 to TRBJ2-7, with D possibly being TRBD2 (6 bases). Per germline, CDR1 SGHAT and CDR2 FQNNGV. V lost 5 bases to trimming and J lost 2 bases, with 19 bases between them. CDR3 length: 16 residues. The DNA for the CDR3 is TGTGCCAGCAGCCCCCTAAAATGGCGGGAAACCTACGAGCAGTACTTC. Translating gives CASSPLKWRETYEQYF.

This CDR3 reads CASSSQGKREQYF. CDR3 nucleotides: TGTGCCAGTAGTAGCCAGGGCAAACGGGAGCAGTACTTC. The chain recombines TRBV19 with TRBJ2-5; possibly TRBD2 for D (6 bases). V was cut by 4 bases and J by 11 bases, with 17 bases left in between. The CDR3 totals 13 residues. Per the germline V gene, CDR1 is LNHDA and CDR2 is SQIVND (reference sequence).

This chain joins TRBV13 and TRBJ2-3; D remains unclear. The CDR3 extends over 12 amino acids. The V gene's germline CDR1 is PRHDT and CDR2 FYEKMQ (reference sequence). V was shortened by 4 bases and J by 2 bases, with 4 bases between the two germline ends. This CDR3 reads CASSSNTDTQYF. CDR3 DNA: TGTGCCAGCAGCTCTAACACAGATACGCAGTATTTT.

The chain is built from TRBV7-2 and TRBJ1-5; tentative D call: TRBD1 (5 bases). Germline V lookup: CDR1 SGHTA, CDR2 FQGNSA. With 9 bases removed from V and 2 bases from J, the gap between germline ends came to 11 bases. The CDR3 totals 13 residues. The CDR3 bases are TGTGCCAGTGCAAGCAGGGGCAATCAGCCCCAGCATTTT. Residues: CASASRGNQPQHF.

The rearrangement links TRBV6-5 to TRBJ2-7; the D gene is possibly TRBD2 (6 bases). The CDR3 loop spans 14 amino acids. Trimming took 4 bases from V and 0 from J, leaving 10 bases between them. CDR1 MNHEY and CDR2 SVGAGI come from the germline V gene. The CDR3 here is CASSLGGISYEQYF. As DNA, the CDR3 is TGTGCCAGCAGTTTGGGCGGGATCTCCTACGAGCAGTACTTC.

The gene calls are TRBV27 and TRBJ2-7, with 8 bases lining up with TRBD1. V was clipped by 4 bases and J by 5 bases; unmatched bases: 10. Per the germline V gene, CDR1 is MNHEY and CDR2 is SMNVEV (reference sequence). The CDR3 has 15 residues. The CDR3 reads CASSSQGAWANEQYF. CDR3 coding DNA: TGTGCCAGCAGTTCCCAGGGGGCCTGGGCTAACGAGCAGTACTTC.

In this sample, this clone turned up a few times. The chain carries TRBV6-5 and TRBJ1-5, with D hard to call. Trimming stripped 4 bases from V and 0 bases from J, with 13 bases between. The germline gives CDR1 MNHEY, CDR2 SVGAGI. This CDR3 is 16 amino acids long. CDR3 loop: CASSSDGRYSNQPQHF. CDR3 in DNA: TGTGCCAGCAGTTCGGATGGGAGATATAGCAATCAGCCCCAGCATTTT.

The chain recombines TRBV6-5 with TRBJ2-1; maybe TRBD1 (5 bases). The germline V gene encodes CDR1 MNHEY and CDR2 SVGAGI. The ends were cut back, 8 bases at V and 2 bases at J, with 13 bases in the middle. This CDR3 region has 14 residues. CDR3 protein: CASGRVTPYNEQFF. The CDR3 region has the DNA TGTGCCAGCGGCAGGGTGACCCCCTACAATGAGCAGTTCTTC.

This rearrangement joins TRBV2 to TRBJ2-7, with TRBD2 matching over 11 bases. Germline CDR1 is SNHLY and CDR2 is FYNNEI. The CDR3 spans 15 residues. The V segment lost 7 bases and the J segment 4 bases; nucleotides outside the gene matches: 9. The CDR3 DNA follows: TGTGCCAGCACCACAACAGGACTAGCGGGTTACGAGCAGTACTTC. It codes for CASTTTGLAGYEQYF.

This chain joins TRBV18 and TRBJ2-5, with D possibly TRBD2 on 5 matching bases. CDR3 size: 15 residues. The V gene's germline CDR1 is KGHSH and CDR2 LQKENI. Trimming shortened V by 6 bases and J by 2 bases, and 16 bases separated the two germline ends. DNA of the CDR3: TGTGCCAGCTCCCGGTTATCTGGAGGACAAGAGACCCAGTACTTC. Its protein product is CASSRLSGGQETQYF.

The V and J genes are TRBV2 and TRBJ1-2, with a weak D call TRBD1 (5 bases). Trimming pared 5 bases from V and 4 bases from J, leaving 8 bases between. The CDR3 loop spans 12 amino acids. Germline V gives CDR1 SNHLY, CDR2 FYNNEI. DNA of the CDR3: TGTGCCAGCAGTCCCAGGGTCTATGGCTACACCTTC. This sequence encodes CASSPRVYGYTF.

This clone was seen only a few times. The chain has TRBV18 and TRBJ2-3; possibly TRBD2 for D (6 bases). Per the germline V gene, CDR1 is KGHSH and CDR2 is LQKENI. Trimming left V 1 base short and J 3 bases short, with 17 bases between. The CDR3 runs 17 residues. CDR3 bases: TGTGCCAGCTCACCACTAGCGGTGGTGGTGATTACAGATACGCAGTATTTT. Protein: CASSPLAVVVITDTQYF.

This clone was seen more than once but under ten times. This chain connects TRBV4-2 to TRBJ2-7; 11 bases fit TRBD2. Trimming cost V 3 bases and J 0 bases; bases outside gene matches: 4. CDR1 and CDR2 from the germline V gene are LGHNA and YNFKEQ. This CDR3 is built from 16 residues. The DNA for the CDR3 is TGTGCCAGCAGCCACGCGACTAGCGGGGCCTCCTACGAGCAGTACTTC. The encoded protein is CASSHATSGASYEQYF.

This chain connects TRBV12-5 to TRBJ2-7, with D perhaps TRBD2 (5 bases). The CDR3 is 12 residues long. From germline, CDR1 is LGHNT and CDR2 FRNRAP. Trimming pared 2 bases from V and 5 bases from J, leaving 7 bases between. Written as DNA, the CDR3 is TGTGCTAGTGGTTTGAGCGGAGACGAGCAGTACTTC. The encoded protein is CASGLSGDEQYF.

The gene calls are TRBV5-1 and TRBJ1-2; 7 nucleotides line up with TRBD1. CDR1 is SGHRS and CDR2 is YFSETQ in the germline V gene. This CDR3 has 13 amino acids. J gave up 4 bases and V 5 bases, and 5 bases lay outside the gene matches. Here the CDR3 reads CASSPDRPYGYTF. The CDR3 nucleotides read TGCGCCAGCAGTCCGGACAGGCCCTATGGCTACACCTTC.

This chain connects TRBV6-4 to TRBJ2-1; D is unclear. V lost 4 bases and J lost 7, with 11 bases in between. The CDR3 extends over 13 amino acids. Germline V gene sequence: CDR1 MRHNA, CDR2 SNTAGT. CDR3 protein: CASSATNLNEQFF. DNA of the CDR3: TGTGCCAGCAGTGCCACTAATTTAAATGAGCAGTTCTTC.

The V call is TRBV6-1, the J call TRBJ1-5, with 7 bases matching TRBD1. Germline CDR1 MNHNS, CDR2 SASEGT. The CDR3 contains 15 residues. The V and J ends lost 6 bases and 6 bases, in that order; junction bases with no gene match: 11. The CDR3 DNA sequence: TGTGCCAGCAGCTCAGACAGGGACATTCGTCAGCCCCAGCATTTT. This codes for CASSSDRDIRQPQHF.

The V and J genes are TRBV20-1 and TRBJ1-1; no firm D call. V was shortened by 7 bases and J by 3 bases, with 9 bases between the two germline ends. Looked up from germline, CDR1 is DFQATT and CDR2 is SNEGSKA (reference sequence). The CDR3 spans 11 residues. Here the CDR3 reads CSGRDDTEAFF. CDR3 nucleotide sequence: TGCAGTGGCCGGGATGACACTGAAGCTTTCTTT.